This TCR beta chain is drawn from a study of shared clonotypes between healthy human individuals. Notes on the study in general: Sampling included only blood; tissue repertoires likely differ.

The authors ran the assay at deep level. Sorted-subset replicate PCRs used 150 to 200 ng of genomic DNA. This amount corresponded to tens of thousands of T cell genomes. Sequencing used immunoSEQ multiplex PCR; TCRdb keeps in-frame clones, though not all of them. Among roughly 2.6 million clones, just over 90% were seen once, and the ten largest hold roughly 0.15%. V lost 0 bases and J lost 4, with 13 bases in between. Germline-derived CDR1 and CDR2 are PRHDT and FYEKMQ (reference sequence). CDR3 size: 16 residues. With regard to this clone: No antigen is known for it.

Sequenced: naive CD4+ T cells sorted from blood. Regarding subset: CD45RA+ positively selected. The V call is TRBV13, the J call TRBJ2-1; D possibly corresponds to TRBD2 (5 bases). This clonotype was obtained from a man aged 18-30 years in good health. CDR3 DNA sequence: TGTGCCAGCAGCTTAGGGAGCGGAACAATTTACAATGAGCAGTTCTTC. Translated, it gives CASSLGSGTIYNEQFF.